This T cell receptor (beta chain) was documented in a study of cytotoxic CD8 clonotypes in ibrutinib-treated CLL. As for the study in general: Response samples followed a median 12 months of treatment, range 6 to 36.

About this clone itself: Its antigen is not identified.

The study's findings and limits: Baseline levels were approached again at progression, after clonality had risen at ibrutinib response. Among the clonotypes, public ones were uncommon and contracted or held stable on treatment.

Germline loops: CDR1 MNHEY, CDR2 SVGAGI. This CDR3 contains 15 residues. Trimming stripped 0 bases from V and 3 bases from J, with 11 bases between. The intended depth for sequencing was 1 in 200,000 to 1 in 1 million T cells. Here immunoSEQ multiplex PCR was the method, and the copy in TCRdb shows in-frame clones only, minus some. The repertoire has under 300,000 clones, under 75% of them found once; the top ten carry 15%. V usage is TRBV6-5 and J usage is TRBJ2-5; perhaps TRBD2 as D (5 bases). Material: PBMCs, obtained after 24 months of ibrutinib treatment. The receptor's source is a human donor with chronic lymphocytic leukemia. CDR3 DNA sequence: TGTGCCAGCAGTTACTCGTACGGGGTAAAAGAGACCCAGTACTTC. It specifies CASSYSYGVKETQYF.